The rows below give T cell receptor beta chains drawn from one sample of a study of T cell responses to AZD1222 COVID-19 vaccine. Some clones are missing from TCRdb's copy, which holds only in-frame ones; the method was immunoSEQ multiplex PCR. The sample includes under 70,000 clones, about 90% of them seen just once. Sequenced material: peripheral blood, taken 28 days after the second AZD1222 dose. These receptors all stem from an adult who received the AZD1222 COVID-19 vaccine. Both conserved end residues are part of each CDR3. Each record gives: clone size, J gene, D gene, V gene, CDR3 protein, CDR3 DNA. D genes are given only for firm matches. A clone size is listed for some rows: how often the clone was seen (once, few, many), or a class if it is expanded.

size: .
J: TRBJ2-1
D: .
V: TRBV2
CDR3: CASSDLGSIYNEQFF
DNA: TGTGCCAGCAGTGACTTGGGCAGTATTTACAATGAGCAGTTCTTC

size: few
J: TRBJ2-5
D: .
V: TRBV15
CDR3: CATSRGPGQGQYF
DNA: TGTGCCACCAGCAGAGGACCGGGTCAGGGCCAGTACTTC

size: .
J: TRBJ1-6
D: TRBD1
V: TRBV7-8
CDR3: CASSTDRNSPLHF
DNA: TGTGCCAGCAGCACGGACAGGAATTCACCCCTCCACTTT

size: .
J: TRBJ2-3
D: .
V: TRBV29-1
CDR3: CSVGSTDTQYF
DNA: TGCAGCGTTGGTAGCACAGATACGCAGTATTTT

size: .
J: TRBJ1-2
D: TRBD1
V: TRBV11-2
CDR3: CASSSVRDRENGYTF
DNA: TGTGCCAGCAGTTCCGTCCGGGACAGAGAAAATGGCTACACCTTC

size: .
J: TRBJ2-7
D: .
V: TRBV3-1/TRBV3-2
CDR3: CASSPRAGAYSYEQYF
DNA: TGTGCCAGCAGCCCCCGGGCGGGGGCGTACTCCTACGAGCAGTACTTC

size: .
J: TRBJ1-1
D: .
V: TRBV5-4
CDR3: CASSRVTANTEAFF
DNA: TGTGCCAGCAGCAGAGTGACAGCAAACACTGAAGCTTTCTTT

size: .
J: TRBJ2-1
D: .
V: TRBV11-3
CDR3: CASSLGNEQFF
DNA: TGTGCCAGCAGTCTTGGTAATGAGCAGTTCTTC

size: .
J: TRBJ2-3
D: TRBD2
V: TRBV13
CDR3: CASSSTSGRLISTDTQYF
DNA: TGTGCCAGCAGCTCCACTAGCGGGAGGTTAATTAGCACAGATACGCAGTATTTT

size: few
J: TRBJ2-2
D: .
V: TRBV9
CDR3: CASSVVAGPSGELFF
DNA: TGTGCCAGCAGCGTAGTTGCGGGCCCGTCCGGGGAGCTGTTTTTT

size: .
J: TRBJ1-3
D: .
V: TRBV11-3
CDR3: CASSLGEGSSGNTIYF
DNA: TGTGCCAGCAGCTTAGGGGAGGGTTCCTCTGGAAACACCATATATTTT

size: .
J: TRBJ2-5
D: TRBD2
V: TRBV5-3
CDR3: CARTLAGEPQETQYF
DNA: TGTGCCAGAACCCTAGCGGGAGAACCCCAAGAGACCCAGTACTTC

size: .
J: TRBJ1-2
D: TRBD1
V: TRBV7-9
CDR3: CASSLGPDRGYGYTF
DNA: TGTGCCAGCAGCTTAGGGCCGGACAGGGGCTATGGCTACACCTTC

size: .
J: TRBJ2-1
D: .
V: TRBV19
CDR3: CASSPQVGSYNEQFF
DNA: TGTGCCAGTAGTCCCCAGGTGGGGTCCTACAATGAGCAGTTCTTC

size: .
J: TRBJ1-3
D: .
V: TRBV7-2
CDR3: CASSAGALSSGNTIYF
DNA: TGTGCCAGCAGCGCGGGGGCATTAAGCTCTGGAAACACCATATATTTT

size: .
J: TRBJ2-5
D: TRBD1
V: TRBV19
CDR3: CASSGRGTGETQYF
DNA: TGTGCCAGTAGTGGAAGGGGGACAGGGGAGACCCAGTACTTC

size: .
J: TRBJ1-1
D: TRBD1
V: TRBV29-1
CDR3: CSGDRGNTEAFF
DNA: TGCAGCGGCGACAGGGGTAACACTGAAGCTTTCTTT

size: .
J: TRBJ2-1
D: TRBD2
V: TRBV30
CDR3: CAWSPWGLADYNEQFF
DNA: TGTGCCTGGAGTCCATGGGGACTAGCGGACTACAATGAGCAGTTCTTC

size: .
J: TRBJ2-3
D: .
V: TRBV5-1
CDR3: CASSLVGTDSTDTQYF
DNA: TGCGCCAGCAGCTTGGTGGGGACGGATAGCACAGATACGCAGTATTTT

size: .
J: TRBJ2-1
D: TRBD2
V: TRBV10-3
CDR3: CAISPAGAGVFSGEQFF
DNA: TGTGCCATCAGTCCGGCGGGAGCGGGAGTCTTTTCGGGTGAGCAGTTCTTC

size: .
J: TRBJ2-1
D: TRBD2
V: TRBV19
CDR3: CASKTSGVYNEQFF
DNA: TGTGCCAGTAAGACTAGCGGAGTCTACAATGAGCAGTTCTTC

size: .
J: TRBJ2-3
D: .
V: TRBV7-9
CDR3: CASSYEVDTQYF
DNA: TGTGCCAGCAGCTACGAAGTGGATACGCAGTATTTT

size: .
J: TRBJ1-4
D: .
V: TRBV11-3
CDR3: CASSLGRANEKLFF
DNA: TGTGCCAGCAGCTTAGGGCGCGCAAATGAAAAACTGTTTTTT

size: .
J: TRBJ1-4
D: .
V: TRBV18
CDR3: CASSPGTDEKLFF
DNA: TGTGCCAGCTCACCCGGTACAGATGAAAAACTGTTTTTT

size: .
J: TRBJ2-1
D: .
V: TRBV5-6
CDR3: CASSPPVGEQFF
DNA: TGTGCCAGCAGCCCCCCGGTAGGTGAGCAGTTCTTC

size: once
J: TRBJ1-3
D: .
V: TRBV14
CDR3: CASSLLTGAIAGNTIYF
DNA: TGTGCCAGCAGCCTTTTAACGGGGGCCATTGCTGGAAACACCATATATTTT

size: .
J: TRBJ2-3
D: TRBD2
V: TRBV24-1
CDR3: CATSDPRTSKSTDTQYF
DNA: TGTGCCACCAGTGATCCCCGGACTAGCAAAAGCACAGATACGCAGTATTTT

size: .
J: TRBJ2-1
D: .
V: TRBV4-2
CDR3: CASSQNGLSSYNEQFF
DNA: TGTGCCAGCAGCCAAAATGGCCTTAGCTCCTACAATGAGCAGTTCTTC

size: .
J: TRBJ2-5
D: .
V: TRBV5-1
CDR3: CASSIQQTQYF
DNA: TGCGCCAGCAGCATCCAGCAAACCCAGTACTTC

size: .
J: TRBJ1-6
D: TRBD1
V: TRBV6-5
CDR3: CASSYAGTGDSPLHF
DNA: TGTGCCAGCAGTTACGCCGGGACAGGAGATTCACCCCTCCACTTT

size: .
J: TRBJ2-3
D: TRBD2
V: TRBV19
CDR3: CASTPMGGRATDTQYF
DNA: TGTGCCAGTACGCCGATGGGCGGGAGGGCGACAGATACGCAGTATTTT

size: .
J: TRBJ2-7
D: .
V: TRBV7-9
CDR3: CASSWEAYEQYF
DNA: TGTGCCAGCAGTTGGGAGGCCTACGAGCAGTACTTC

size: .
J: TRBJ2-5
D: TRBD2
V: TRBV6-5
CDR3: CASSPTSGRRETQYF
DNA: TGTGCCAGCAGCCCGACTAGCGGGAGGAGGGAGACCCAGTACTTC

size: .
J: TRBJ2-5
D: .
V: TRBV4-1
CDR3: CASSLLLRGKKEETQYF
DNA: TGCGCCAGCAGCCTTCTCCTCAGGGGAAAGAAGGAAGAGACCCAGTACTTC

size: .
J: TRBJ1-1
D: TRBD1
V: TRBV30
CDR3: CAWGLNAGGTEAFF
DNA: TGTGCCTGGGGTCTTAACGCAGGGGGAACTGAAGCTTTCTTT

size: once
J: TRBJ1-1
D: TRBD1
V: TRBV5-6
CDR3: CASSTGTVNTEAFF
DNA: TGTGCCAGCAGCACTGGGACAGTGAACACTGAAGCTTTCTTT

size: .
J: TRBJ1-3
D: .
V: TRBV3-1/TRBV3-2
CDR3: CASSQDGSSGNTIYF
DNA: TGTGCCAGCAGCCAAGACGGCAGCTCTGGAAACACCATATATTTT

size: .
J: TRBJ2-4
D: .
V: TRBV7-6
CDR3: CASSVPPVAANKNIQYF
DNA: TGTGCCAGCAGCGTACCCCCGGTAGCGGCCAACAAAAACATTCAGTACTTC

size: once
J: TRBJ2-1
D: .
V: TRBV4-2
CDR3: CASSQDRSSNWDEQFF
DNA: TGTGCCAGCAGCCAAGATCGCAGTTCGAATTGGGATGAGCAGTTCTTC

size: .
J: TRBJ2-6
D: .
V: TRBV18
CDR3: CASSPPVLSGANVLTF
DNA: TGTGCCAGCTCACCACCGGTGCTCTCTGGGGCCAACGTCCTGACTTTC